This T cell receptor (beta chain) was sequenced for a study of a mutant IDH1 vaccine in newly diagnosed glioma. The overall study: Former treatment meant radiotherapy, temozolomide, or both; the majority had gotten both.

TCRdb's table, derived via immunoSEQ multiplex PCR, lists solely in-frame clones and lacks some. Among about 40,000 clones, approximately 90% were seen once, and the ten largest hold roughly 2.6%. Per germline, CDR1 MGHRA and CDR2 YSYEKL. V lost 4 bases and J lost 8, with 11 bases in between. The CDR3 extends over 12 amino acids. Regarding this clone: Its antigen remains unknown.

As for time point: week 5, during vaccination. What each vaccine dose contained was 300 ug of mutant IDH1 20-mer peptide, accompanied by topical imiquimod. This receptor was identified in a man aged 45 to 65 with glioma. This chain joins TRBV4-1 and TRBJ1-2, with D unclear. The material sequenced was PBMCs, taken from a glioma patient whose treatment included an IDH1 peptide vaccine. The CDR3 sequence: CASSPPMGGYTF. The CDR3 nucleotides are TGCGCCAGCAGCCCCCCAATGGGCGGCTACACCTTC.